Given below is one T cell receptor (beta chain) in context. This sample was taken from a study of control samples from healthy donors and cancer patients. V gave up 1 base and J gave up 10 bases, with 7 bases separating them. CDR3 length: 11 amino acids. Germline V gene sequence: CDR1 SGHDN, CDR2 FVKESK. Clones were sequenced by immunoSEQ multiplex PCR, and TCRdb holds only the in-frame ones, with some missing. Of about 44,000 clones listed, roughly 77% were seen once; the top ten hold more than 15%. Input material: formalin-fixed, paraffin-embedded tissue. The TCR was taken from a male donor with melanoma. V gene TRBV14 combines with J gene TRBJ1-1; D not certain. CDR3 coding DNA: TGTGCCAGCAGCCAAGTTGGGGTAGCTTTCTTT. The encoded protein is CASSQVGVAFF.